This is a list of T cell receptor beta chains from one sample in a study of cytomegalovirus exposure and HLA in healthy donors. This table comes from immunoSEQ multiplex PCR, and its TCRdb copy is limited to in-frame clones, with some not included. The sample shows fewer than 150,000 clones, approximately 83% of them seen only once. Sequencing was performed on PBMCs. All receptors derive from a man aged 35 to 55 in good health and CMV-seropositive. Each CDR3 is given with its conserved first and last residue. A D gene is named only where the DNA matches it firmly. The size entry is marked missing in some rows and otherwise reads once, few, many or a size class.

DNA	CDR3	size	V	J	D
TGTGCCAGCAGCCCCGGGTCGAAAGCTGGAAACACCATATATTTT	CASSPGSKAGNTIYF	few	TRBV14	TRBJ1-3	-
TGTGCCAGCAGCCAGACAGGGCTGAGGACTGAAGCTTTCTTT	CASSQTGLRTEAFF	-	TRBV6-5	TRBJ1-1	TRBD1
TGTGCCAGCAGCGTTCGCGGAGCGGGGGGCACAGATACGCAGTATTTT	CASSVRGAGGTDTQYF	-	TRBV9	TRBJ2-3	TRBD2
TGTGCCAGCAGCTACGGACAGGGAGATTACGAGCAGTACTTC	CASSYGQGDYEQYF	-	TRBV7-6	TRBJ2-7	TRBD1
TGTGCCATCAGCAGAGATCTTACGGTAAACACCATATATTTT	CAISRDLTVNTIYF	-	TRBV15	TRBJ1-3	-
TGTGCCAGCAGCTTGCTAAATCAGCCCCAGCATTTT	CASSLLNQPQHF	-	TRBV5-5	TRBJ1-5	-
TGTGCCAGCAGTTACTCTCGGGGGGGTTCGGATGGCTACACCTTC	CASSYSRGGSDGYTF	-	TRBV6-5	TRBJ1-2	-
TGTGCCAGCAGCCCCGGCCCTAGCGGGGGGTCGTATACGCAGTATTTT	CASSPGPSGGSYTQYF	-	TRBV5-6	TRBJ2-3	TRBD2
TGTGCCAGCAGCCAAGATACAGATCTTGAAGCTTTCTTT	CASSQDTDLEAFF	once	TRBV9	TRBJ1-1	-
TGTGCCAGCAGCGTAGGGGGGGAACCGAGGAAAGCTTTCTTT	CASSVGGEPRKAFF	-	TRBV9	TRBJ1-1	-
TGTGCCAGCAGTGGCCAGAGACTAGCGGCGTACCAAGAGACCCAGTACTTC	CASSGQRLAAYQETQYF	-	TRBV6-1	TRBJ2-5	TRBD2
TGTGCCAGCAGGCCCGGGACAGGGAAAGGCACTGAAGCTTTCTTT	CASRPGTGKGTEAFF	-	TRBV27	TRBJ1-1	TRBD1
TGTGCCACCCTCGGTCCATTTCAGCGGAATGAGCAGTTCTTC	CATLGPFQRNEQFF	-	TRBV7-2	TRBJ2-1	-
TGTGCCACCAGCAGAGAAGGATCAGGAGGGAAAAGCTATGGCTACACCTTC	CATSREGSGGKSYGYTF	-	TRBV15	TRBJ1-2	-
TGTGCCAGCAGGGGGGCTAGACTCTCCTACAATGAGCAGTTCTTC	CASRGARLSYNEQFF	-	TRBV7-9	TRBJ2-1	-
TGTGCCAGTAGTGGGACAGGGGGCTGGACCGGGGAGCTGTTTTTT	CASSGTGGWTGELFF	once	TRBV19	TRBJ2-2	TRBD1
TGTGCCAGCAGAGATAAAAACAGGAAAAACTATGGCTACACCTTC	CASRDKNRKNYGYTF	-	TRBV2	TRBJ1-2	-
TGTGCCAGCAGCGTGGCGGGACAGCTCAGGGAGCAGTTCTTC	CASSVAGQLREQFF	once	TRBV9	TRBJ2-1	-
TGTGCCAGCAGCTTAGATGGCGCGGGCGATGAAAAACTGTTTTTT	CASSLDGAGDEKLFF	few	TRBV7-9	TRBJ1-4	-
TGCGCCAGCAGTGATGCCGAGATGAACACTGAAGCTTTCTTT	CASSDAEMNTEAFF	-	TRBV10-1	TRBJ1-1	-
TGCGCCAGCAGCCAAGGAATGAAGACAGGGGGCGTTGGCTACACCTTC	CASSQGMKTGGVGYTF	few	TRBV4-1	TRBJ1-2	TRBD1
TGCAGCGTTGCGCCAAGCGGGAGGGCCCGAGTGTACGAGCAGTACTTC	CSVAPSGRARVYEQYF	-	TRBV29-1	TRBJ2-7	TRBD2
TGTGCCAGCACCGGACAGGGGGTAACCGGGGAGCTGTTTTTT	CASTGQGVTGELFF	-	TRBV7-2	TRBJ2-2	TRBD1
TGCGCCAGCAGCTTGGACAGTAGCAATCAGCCCCAGCATTTT	CASSLDSSNQPQHF	-	TRBV5-1	TRBJ1-5	-
TGCGCCAGCAGCCAACAGACAGGGGAGCGCTACGAGCAGTACTTC	CASSQQTGERYEQYF	-	TRBV4-1	TRBJ2-7	TRBD1
TGTGCCAGCAGTGAATCCGGGGTTCCACCCCTCCACTTT	CASSESGVPPLHF	-	TRBV25-1	TRBJ1-6	-
TGTGCCAGCAGGTCCAGCGACTCTGGAAACACCATATATTTT	CASRSSDSGNTIYF	-	TRBV13	TRBJ1-3	-
TGTGCCAGCAGTTCAATTCAGGGTAGTGAGCAGTTCTTC	CASSSIQGSEQFF	-	TRBV7-9	TRBJ2-1	-
TGCGCCAGCAGCTTAGGGGGGGAGAATTACAATGAGCAGTTCTTC	CASSLGGENYNEQFF	few	TRBV5-1	TRBJ2-1	-
TGTGCCAGCAGTTGGACACCAACGGGTGAGCAGTACTTC	CASSWTPTGEQYF	few	TRBV11-3	TRBJ2-7	-
TGCAGTGCTAATCGACTAAACGAGCAGTACTTC	CSANRLNEQYF	once	TRBV20-1	TRBJ2-7	-
TGTGCCAGCAGTGTGGTAGCAGATACGCAGTATTTT	CASSVVADTQYF	-	TRBV6-1	TRBJ2-3	-
TGCGCCAGCAGCCAAGTGTCCAGGGGGCATGAAAAACTGTTTTTT	CASSQVSRGHEKLFF	-	TRBV4-1	TRBJ1-4	TRBD1
TGTGCCTGGAGTAAAAGACTAGCGGTACAAGAGACCCAGTACTTC	CAWSKRLAVQETQYF	-	TRBV30	TRBJ2-5	TRBD2
TGTGCCAGCAGCTTAGCGGGGGGGAGCTCCTACGAGCAGTACTTC	CASSLAGGSSYEQYF	few	TRBV7-9	TRBJ2-7	TRBD2
TGTGCCAGCAGCTCTCCCTCCTACGAGCAGTACTTC	CASSSPSYEQYF	-	TRBV11-2	TRBJ2-7	-
TGTGCCAGCAGTTACTCAGGAGGTAAAGCTTTCTTT	CASSYSGGKAFF	-	TRBV6-5	TRBJ1-1	-
TGCGCCAGCAGCTTGGCGGGACACGGAAACGAGCAGTACTTC	CASSLAGHGNEQYF	-	TRBV5-1	TRBJ2-7	-
TGTGCCAGCGTACAGGGAAAGGGCTATGGCTACACCTTC	CASVQGKGYGYTF	-	TRBV7-9	TRBJ1-2	-
TGTGCCAGCAGTTTTGGACGTGGCAGGGGGAACACTGAAGCTTTCTTT	CASSFGRGRGNTEAFF	-	TRBV27	TRBJ1-1	-
TGCGCCAGCAGCCAAGCGGGACTAATCACAGATACGCAGTATTTT	CASSQAGLITDTQYF	once	TRBV4-1	TRBJ2-3	TRBD2
TGTGCCAGCAGCTTGGGAGACAGGGGACGAAACTCCTACGAGCAGTACTTC	CASSLGDRGRNSYEQYF	-	TRBV7-9	TRBJ2-7	TRBD1
TGTGCCAGCTCACCGCAGGGGACCCTCTACGAGCAGTACTTC	CASSPQGTLYEQYF	-	TRBV18	TRBJ2-7	-
TGTGCCAGCAGCCGACAGGAGTATGGCTACACCTTC	CASSRQEYGYTF	-	TRBV6-1	TRBJ1-2	-
TGTGCCTGGAGTGTATACAGAAGCAATCAGCCCCAGCATTTT	CAWSVYRSNQPQHF	-	TRBV30	TRBJ1-5	-
TGTGCCAGCAGTTTGACTAGCGGGAGTCCACATGAGCAGTTCTTC	CASSLTSGSPHEQFF	few	TRBV27	TRBJ2-1	TRBD2
TGTGCCAGCAGTGCCTCCGGGACAGGGGGCTACGAGCAGTACTTC	CASSASGTGGYEQYF	-	TRBV6-1	TRBJ2-7	TRBD1